The rows below give T cell receptor beta chains drawn from one sample of a study of CD8 T cells in Susac syndrome. TCRdb independently ran MiXCR on the immunoSEQ multiplex PCR reads; one entry per CDR3 protein. Of tens of thousands of distinct CDR3 sequences listed, 90% to 95% are singletons. The sequenced sample was CD8+ T cells from PBMCs. These receptors were collected from a human donor with Susac syndrome. Both conserved end residues are part of each CDR3.

V	J	CDR3
TRBV3-1	TRBJ2-2	CASSQDIPGTTGELFF
TRBV3-1	TRBJ1-5	CASSQGQGVGGQPQHF
TRBV12-3/TRBV12-4	TRBJ1-5	CASSFEGGYNQPQHF
TRBV7-9	TRBJ2-1	CASSLSGHEQFF
TRBV20-1	TRBJ2-7	CSARDSSYEQYF
TRBV11-2	TRBJ2-7	CASSLGPLDEQYF
TRBV10-1	TRBJ1-2	CASSEPSPHYRREVYGYTF
TRBV5-1	TRBJ2-1	CASSFIAGVGNEQFF
TRBV18	TRBJ2-7	CASSPRLDVGQYF
TRBV19	TRBJ1-1	CASSIGQGNTEAFF
TRBV3-1	TRBJ1-2	CASSRGQGPYGYTF
TRBV12-3/TRBV12-4	TRBJ2-3	CASSLPRSSVDTQYF
TRBV5-1	TRBJ2-7	CASSWGTSGRLTYEQYF
TRBV5-4	TRBJ1-2	CASSSPDRGRRYGYTF
TRBV11-2	TRBJ1-1	CASSLRGRDTEAFF
TRBV6-2/TRBV6-3	TRBJ2-1	CASRGLIAGGSNEQFF
TRBV27	TRBJ1-6	CASSPIGGTAGLTPLHF
TRBV5-6	TRBJ2-5	CASSFPGSFETQYF
TRBV5-1	TRBJ2-5	CASSLAVGASETQYF
TRBV25-1	TRBJ2-1	CASSEPGQGYEQFF
TRBV7-7	TRBJ2-3	CASSLEPTDTQYF
TRBV4-1	TRBJ1-2	CASSRPGQHYGYTF
TRBV16	TRBJ2-7	CASNQSQNYEQYF
TRBV13	TRBJ1-2	CASSRGGAANYGYTF
TRBV2	TRBJ2-1	CAITYRQGSYNEQFF
TRBV6-2/TRBV6-3	TRBJ1-5	CASSKPPWDRALRPQHF
TRBV28	TRBJ2-3	CASSSPGGADTQYF
TRBV6-1	TRBJ2-5	CASSEIVGEETQYF
TRBV4-1	TRBJ1-2	CASSQAGQDLYGYTF
TRBV12-3/TRBV12-4	TRBJ2-7	CASSLRALSYEQYF
TRBV9	TRBJ2-3	CASSDASGGATDTQYF
TRBV15	TRBJ1-1	CATSTRSMATEAFF
TRBV28	TRBJ1-1	CASSYSGAVTEAFF
TRBV27	TRBJ2-7	CASSSLANEQYF
TRBV6-5	TRBJ1-2	CASSYGQGAWYGYTF
TRBV7-3	TRBJ1-6	CASSLSGRGNSPLHF